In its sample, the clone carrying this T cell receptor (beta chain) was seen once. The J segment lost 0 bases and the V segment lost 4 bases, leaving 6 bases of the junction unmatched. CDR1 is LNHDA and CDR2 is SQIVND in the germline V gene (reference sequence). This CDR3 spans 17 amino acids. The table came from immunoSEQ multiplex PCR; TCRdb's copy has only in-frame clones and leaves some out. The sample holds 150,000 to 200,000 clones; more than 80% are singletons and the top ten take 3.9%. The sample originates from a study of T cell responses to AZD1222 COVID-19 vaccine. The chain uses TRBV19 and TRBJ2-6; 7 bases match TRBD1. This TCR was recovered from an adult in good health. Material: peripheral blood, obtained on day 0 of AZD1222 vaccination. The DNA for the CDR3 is TGTGCCAGTAGTAACTATGACAGGGCCTCTGGGGCCAACGTCCTGACTTTC. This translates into CASSNYDRASGANVLTF.